Shown below are 18 T cell receptor beta chains from a single sample sequenced in a study of shared clonotypes between healthy human individuals. Some clones are missing from TCRdb's copy, which holds only in-frame ones; the method was immunoSEQ multiplex PCR. The sample shows about 2.1 million clones, 85% to 95% of them seen only once. It was CD45RO-negative cells, positively selected for CCR7, that made up naive CD8 cells, with terminally differentiated effector memory CD45RA+ cells excluded. Sequenced sample: naive CD8+ T cells from PBMCs. The origin of the receptors is a man aged 18 to 35 in good health. Some clones in this sample may be carry-over from other donors' samples.

The chain couples TRBV7-9 to TRBJ2-7; TRBD1 matches 9 bases. The V segment lost 3 bases and the J segment 4 bases; nucleotides outside the gene matches: 10. The CDR3 has 16 amino acids. CDR1 is SEHNR and CDR2 is FQNEAQ in the germline V gene (reference sequence). The CDR3 DNA follows: TGTGCCAGCAGCTTCAACCCCGGGACAGGGATTTACGAGCAGTACTTC. It translates to CASSFNPGTGIYEQYF. The full variable domain, rest sourced from reference TRBV7-9 and TRBJ2-7, is DTGVSQNPRHKITKRGQNVTFRCDPISEHNRLYWYRQTLGQGPEFLTYFQNEAQLEKSRLLSDRFSAERPKGSFSTLEIQRTEQGDSAMYLCASSFNPGTGIYEQYFGPGTRLTVT.

The chain combines TRBV28 with TRBJ1-5; D may be TRBD1 (5 bases). Trimming took off 2 bases at V and 3 bases at J, with 11 bases between the two ends. This CDR3 has 15 residues. Germline V lookup: CDR1 MDHEN, CDR2 SYDVKM. The CDR3 sequence is CASSLVPGPNQPQHF. The CDR3 DNA sequence: TGTGCCAGCAGTTTAGTCCCAGGGCCCAATCAGCCCCAGCATTTT.

This sequence joins TRBV5-1 and TRBJ2-1; 14 bases fit TRBD2. V was pared by 4 bases and J by 0 bases, with 12 bases of the junction left unmatched. Germline lookup yields CDR1 SGHRS and CDR2 YFSETQ. CDR3 length: 20 amino acids. CDR3 region: CASSDNTGTSGRNSYNEQFF. In DNA, the CDR3 is TGCGCCAGCAGCGACAATACCGGGACTAGCGGGAGAAACTCCTACAATGAGCAGTTCTTC.

The genes are TRBV4-1 and TRBJ2-1; tentatively, D is TRBD2 (5 bases). V gave up 1 base and J gave up 10 bases, with 20 bases separating them. This CDR3 is 16 amino acids long. Germline assignment: CDR1 MGHRA and CDR2 YSYEKL. This chain's CDR3 is CASSQAVGFQRGEQFF. For the CDR3, the DNA is TGCGCCAGCAGCCAAGCAGTAGGTTTCCAGCGCGGGGAGCAGTTCTTC.

The genes are TRBV4-1 and TRBJ2-5; unclear D gene. CDR3 length: 13 amino acids. V lost 6 bases, J lost 1 base, and 9 bases lay in between. Germline V gene lookup returns CDR1 MGHRA and CDR2 YSYEKL. For the CDR3, the DNA is TGCGCCAGCAGAGGATTAGCCCAAGAGACCCAGTACTTC. Its translation is CASRGLAQETQYF.

V and J are TRBV28 and TRBJ2-7; D might be TRBD2 (6 bases). Trimming took off 2 bases at V and 5 bases at J, with 10 bases between the two ends. The CDR3 runs 13 residues. Germline CDR1 and CDR2: MDHEN and SYDVKM. This CDR3 is CASSLRRRDEQYF. The CDR3 nucleotides read TGTGCCAGCAGTTTACGCAGGAGGGACGAGCAGTACTTC.

This chain connects TRBV5-1 to TRBJ2-3; no clear D. V lost 1 base to trimming and J lost 0 bases, with 9 bases between them. Looked up from germline, CDR1 is SGHRS and CDR2 is YFSETQ. There are 15 residues in the CDR3. This CDR3 is CASSLPVGSTDTQYF. For the CDR3, the DNA is TGCGCCAGCAGCTTGCCGGTTGGGAGCACAGATACGCAGTATTTT.

This chain joins TRBV7-9 and TRBJ1-2; TRBD1 is a possible D gene (5 bases). The CDR3 covers 14 residues. In germline, CDR1 is SEHNR, CDR2 FQNEAQ (reference sequence). Deletions cut 11 bases from V and 4 bases from J, with 20 bases between. DNA for the CDR3: TGTGCCGTGCCCCGGGCGGGGGAGGTCTATGGCTACACCTTC. Translated, it gives CAVPRAGEVYGYTF.

The rearrangement uses TRBV7-9 and TRBJ2-1; D is possibly TRBD2 (6 bases). Trimming cost V 5 bases and J 7 bases, with 9 bases left between them. Per the germline V gene, CDR1 is SEHNR and CDR2 is FQNEAQ (reference sequence). The CDR3 sequence is 12 residues long. The CDR3 DNA follows: TGTGCCAGCAGCCACAGCGGGAATGAGCAGTTCTTC. Its protein is CASSHSGNEQFF.

The chain recombines TRBV5-4 with TRBJ2-2; the D gene is possibly TRBD1 (6 bases). The V gene's germline CDR1 is SGHNT and CDR2 YYREEE (reference sequence). V lost 1 base and J lost 4, with 11 bases in between. The CDR3 is 15 amino acids. Here the CDR3 reads CASSLIQGSTGELFF. The CDR3 DNA sequence: TGTGCCAGCAGCTTGATTCAGGGGAGCACCGGGGAGCTGTTTTTT.

The rearrangement links TRBV7-3 to TRBJ2-4; perhaps TRBD1 as D (6 bases). This CDR3 has 15 residues. Germline CDR1 and CDR2: SGHTA and FQGTGA. V was pared by 4 bases and J by 5 bases, with 15 bases between. The CDR3 loop is CASSSIPRTENIQYF. The CDR3 nucleotides are TGTGCCAGCAGCTCAATCCCACGGACAGAAAACATTCAGTACTTC.

V usage is TRBV7-2 and J usage is TRBJ2-2, with 9 bases lining up with TRBD2. V lost 5 bases to trimming and J lost 9 bases; unmatched junction nucleotides: 16. CDR1 SGHTA and CDR2 FQGNSA come from the germline V gene. The length of the CDR3 is 17 residues. This CDR3 reads CASSASWREGPERELFF. DNA for the CDR3: TGTGCCAGCAGCGCCTCGTGGCGGGAGGGACCCGAGAGGGAGCTGTTTTTT.

This chain uses TRBV10-3 with TRBJ2-7; D gene ambiguous. This CDR3 region has 13 residues. With 4 bases removed from V and 3 bases from J, the gap between germline ends came to 10 bases. Looked up from germline, CDR1 is ENHRY and CDR2 is SYGVKD. The CDR3 is CAISGQINYEQYF. Written as DNA, the CDR3 is TGTGCCATCAGTGGGCAGATAAACTACGAGCAGTACTTC.

The V gene is TRBV7-9, the J gene TRBJ2-2; D is possibly TRBD1 (5 bases). Trimming cost V 0 bases and J 4 bases, with 12 bases left between them. The germline gives CDR1 SEHNR, CDR2 FQNEAQ (reference sequence). The CDR3 covers 16 residues. This CDR3 reads CASSLAGVHGTGELFF. CDR3 sequence (DNA): TGTGCCAGCAGCTTAGCAGGGGTTCATGGCACCGGGGAGCTGTTTTTT.

V and J are TRBV7-9 and TRBJ2-1; 10 positions match TRBD2. V dropped 2 bases and J dropped 9; count of bases not matched to a gene: 10. CDR1 and CDR2 (germline): SEHNR, FQNEAQ (reference sequence). This CDR3 has 16 residues. The CDR3 is CASSLPLAGVMGEQFF. CDR3 sequence (DNA): TGTGCCAGCAGCTTACCTCTAGCGGGAGTTATGGGTGAGCAGTTCTTC.

In DNA, the CDR3 is TGTGCCAGCAGGGTCAAAACCGGGGAGCTGTTTTTT. This encodes CASRVKTGELFF. This rearrangement joins TRBV6-1 to TRBJ2-2; D gene unclear. The V gene lost 6 bases and the J gene lost 5 bases, with 7 bases spanning the gap. The CDR3 sequence is 12 residues long. Germline V gives CDR1 MNHNS, CDR2 SASEGT.

The chain couples TRBV19 to TRBJ1-1; D ambiguous. CDR1 and CDR2 from the germline V gene are LNHDA and SQIVND (reference sequence). This CDR3 comprises 11 residues. V was shortened by 7 bases and J by 5 bases, with 8 bases between the two germline ends. CDR3: CASISVTEAFF. The CDR3 DNA is TGTGCCAGTATAAGTGTTACTGAAGCTTTCTTT.

The chain uses TRBV14 and TRBJ1-2, with D maybe TRBD1 (6 bases). Trimming shortened V by 1 base and J by 8 bases, and 14 bases separated the two germline ends. Germline CDR1 SGHDN, CDR2 FVKESK. The CDR3 runs to 14 residues. The CDR3 sequence is CASSQGGWGHGYTF. The CDR3 DNA reads TGTGCCAGCAGCCAAGGAGGCTGGGGGCACGGCTACACCTTC. Full variable domain (outside the CDR3, taken from reference TRBV14 and TRBJ1-2): EAGVTQFPSHSVIEKGQTVTLRCDPISGHDNLYWYRRVMGKEIKFLLHFVKESKQDESGMPNNRFLAERTGGTYSTLKVQPAELEDSGVYFCASSQGGWGHGYTFGSGTRLTVV.